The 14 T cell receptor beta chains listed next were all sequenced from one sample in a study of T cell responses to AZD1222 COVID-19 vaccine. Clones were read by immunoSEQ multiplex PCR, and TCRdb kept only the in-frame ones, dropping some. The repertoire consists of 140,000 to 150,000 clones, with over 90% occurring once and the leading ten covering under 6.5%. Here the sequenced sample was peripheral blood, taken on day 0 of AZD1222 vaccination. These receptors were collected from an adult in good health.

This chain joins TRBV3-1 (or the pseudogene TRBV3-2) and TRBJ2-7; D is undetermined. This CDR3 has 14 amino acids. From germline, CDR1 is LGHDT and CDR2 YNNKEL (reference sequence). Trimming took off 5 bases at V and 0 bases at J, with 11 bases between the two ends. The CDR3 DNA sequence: TGTGCCAGCAGCGTAGCATCTAGCTCCTACGAGCAGTACTTC. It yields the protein CASSVASSSYEQYF.

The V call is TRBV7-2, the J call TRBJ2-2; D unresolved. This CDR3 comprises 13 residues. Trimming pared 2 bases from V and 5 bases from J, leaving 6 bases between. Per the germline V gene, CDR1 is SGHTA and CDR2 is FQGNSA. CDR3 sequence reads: CASSLPNTGELFF. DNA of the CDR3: TGTGCCAGCAGCTTACCAAATACCGGGGAGCTGTTTTTT. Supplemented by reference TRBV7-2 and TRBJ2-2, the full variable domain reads GAGVSQSPSNKVTEKGKDVELRCDPISGHTALYWYRQSLGQGLEFLIYFQGNSAPDKSGLPSDRFSAERTGGSVSTLTIQRTQQEDSAVYLCASSLPNTGELFFGEGSRLTVL.

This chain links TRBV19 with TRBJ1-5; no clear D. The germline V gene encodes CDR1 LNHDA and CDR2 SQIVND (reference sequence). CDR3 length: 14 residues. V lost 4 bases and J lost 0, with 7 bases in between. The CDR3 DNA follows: TGTGCCAGTAGTACAGCGTTTAGCAATCAGCCCCAGCATTTT. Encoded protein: CASSTAFSNQPQHF.

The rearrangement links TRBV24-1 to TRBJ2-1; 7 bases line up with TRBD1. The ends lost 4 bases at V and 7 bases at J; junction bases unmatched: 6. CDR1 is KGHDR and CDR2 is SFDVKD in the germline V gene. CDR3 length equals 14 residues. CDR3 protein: CATSEPARGNEQFF. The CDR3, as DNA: TGTGCCACCAGTGAACCTGCCAGGGGGAATGAGCAGTTCTTC.

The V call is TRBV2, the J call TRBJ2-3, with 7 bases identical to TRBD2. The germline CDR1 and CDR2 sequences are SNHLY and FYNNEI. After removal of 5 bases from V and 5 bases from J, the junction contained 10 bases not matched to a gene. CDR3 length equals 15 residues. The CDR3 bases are TGTGCCAGCAGTCGGACTAGAAGATATAGAGATACGCAGTATTTT. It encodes CASSRTRRYRDTQYF.

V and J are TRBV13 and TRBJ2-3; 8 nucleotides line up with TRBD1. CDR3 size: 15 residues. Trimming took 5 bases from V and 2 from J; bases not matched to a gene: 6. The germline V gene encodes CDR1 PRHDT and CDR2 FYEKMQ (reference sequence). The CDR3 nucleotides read TGTGCCAGCAGCGCCGGGACAGGTTTCACAGATACGCAGTATTTT. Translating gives CASSAGTGFTDTQYF.

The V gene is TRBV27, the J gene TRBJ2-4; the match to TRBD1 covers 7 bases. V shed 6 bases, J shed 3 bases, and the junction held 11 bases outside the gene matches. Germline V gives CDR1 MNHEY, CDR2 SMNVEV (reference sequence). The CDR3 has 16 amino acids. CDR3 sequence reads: CASSSPYRDSKNIQYF. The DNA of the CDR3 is TGTGCCAGCAGCTCTCCCTATCGGGACAGCAAAAACATTCAGTACTTC.

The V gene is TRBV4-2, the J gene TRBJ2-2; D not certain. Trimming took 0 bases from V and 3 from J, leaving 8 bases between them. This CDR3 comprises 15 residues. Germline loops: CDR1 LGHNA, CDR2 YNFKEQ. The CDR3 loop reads CASSQDLLYTGELFF. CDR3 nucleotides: TGTGCCAGCAGCCAAGATCTACTCTACACCGGGGAGCTGTTTTTT.

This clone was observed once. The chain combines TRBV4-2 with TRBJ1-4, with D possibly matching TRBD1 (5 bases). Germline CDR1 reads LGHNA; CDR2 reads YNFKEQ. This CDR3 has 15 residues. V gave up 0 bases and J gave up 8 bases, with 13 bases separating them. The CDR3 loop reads CASSQDQGGEEKLFF. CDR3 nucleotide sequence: TGTGCCAGCAGCCAAGATCAGGGAGGAGAAGAAAAACTGTTTTTT.

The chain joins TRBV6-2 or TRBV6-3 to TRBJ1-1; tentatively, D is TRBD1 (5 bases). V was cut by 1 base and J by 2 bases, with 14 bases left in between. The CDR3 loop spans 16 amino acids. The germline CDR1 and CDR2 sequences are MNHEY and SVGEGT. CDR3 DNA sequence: TGTGCCAGCAGTTACTTGTGGACGGGGCCCAACACTGAAGCTTTCTTT. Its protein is CASSYLWTGPNTEAFF.

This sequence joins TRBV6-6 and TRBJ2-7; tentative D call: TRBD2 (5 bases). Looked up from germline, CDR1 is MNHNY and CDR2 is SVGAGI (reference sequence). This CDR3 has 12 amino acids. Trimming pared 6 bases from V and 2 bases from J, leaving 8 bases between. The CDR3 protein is CASRWTPYEQYF. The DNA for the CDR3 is TGTGCCAGCAGATGGACTCCCTACGAGCAGTACTTC.

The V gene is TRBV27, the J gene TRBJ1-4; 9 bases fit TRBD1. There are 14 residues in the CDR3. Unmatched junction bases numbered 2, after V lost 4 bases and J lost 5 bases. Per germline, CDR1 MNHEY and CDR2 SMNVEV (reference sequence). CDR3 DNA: TGTGCCAGCAGTTCAGGGACAGGGAATGAAAAACTGTTTTTT. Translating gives CASSSGTGNEKLFF.

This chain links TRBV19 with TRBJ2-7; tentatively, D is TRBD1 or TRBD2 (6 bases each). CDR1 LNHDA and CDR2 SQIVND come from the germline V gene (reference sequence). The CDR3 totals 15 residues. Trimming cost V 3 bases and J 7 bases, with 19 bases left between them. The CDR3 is CASSMVGHLGGEQYF. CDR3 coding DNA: TGTGCCAGTAGTATGGTGGGACACCTAGGGGGGGAGCAGTACTTC.

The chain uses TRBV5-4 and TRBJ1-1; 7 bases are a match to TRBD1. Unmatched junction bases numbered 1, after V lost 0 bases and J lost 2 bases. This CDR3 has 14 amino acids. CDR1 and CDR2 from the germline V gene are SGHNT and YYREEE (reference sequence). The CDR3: CASSLGDRNTEAFF. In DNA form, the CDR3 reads TGTGCCAGCAGCTTGGGGGACAGAAACACTGAAGCTTTCTTT. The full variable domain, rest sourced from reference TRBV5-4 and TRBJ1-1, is ETGVTQSPTHLIKTRGQQVTLRCSSQSGHNTVSWYQQALGQGPQFIFQYYREEENGRGNFPPRFSGLQFPNYSSELNVNALELDDSALYLCASSLGDRNTEAFFGQGTRLTVV.